This T cell receptor (beta chain) was sequenced during a study of a mutant IDH1 vaccine in newly diagnosed glioma. Data came from immunoSEQ multiplex PCR; TCRdb stores just in-frame clones and leaves some out. Seen here are tens of thousands of clones, around 78% observed once, and the top ten hold roughly an eighth. The time point here: week 35, safety follow-up. All doses held 300 ug of mutant IDH1 20-mer peptide, with topical imiquimod. Germline V CDR1 and CDR2: SGDLS, YYNGEE. This CDR3 has 15 amino acids. The trim removed 6 bases at V and 6 bases at J, leaving 14 bases unmatched. A remark on this clone: The antigen remains undetermined.

This TCR derives from a man aged 40-50 years with glioma. The sequenced sample was PBMCs, obtained from a glioma patient whose treatment included an IDH1 peptide vaccine. This chain uses TRBV9 with TRBJ1-2; 7 bases map to TRBD1. The DNA for the CDR3 is TGTGCCAGCAAGGGGACAGTCCTCCCCCTAGATGGCTACACCTTC. Protein: CASKGTVLPLDGYTF. The variable domain in full, with the rest retrieved from reference TRBV9 and TRBJ1-2, is DSGVTQTPKHLITATGQRVTLRCSPRSGDLSVYWYQQSLDQGLQFLIQYYNGEERAKGNILERFSAQQFPDLHSELNLSSLELGDSALYFCASKGTVLPLDGYTFGSGTRLTVV.